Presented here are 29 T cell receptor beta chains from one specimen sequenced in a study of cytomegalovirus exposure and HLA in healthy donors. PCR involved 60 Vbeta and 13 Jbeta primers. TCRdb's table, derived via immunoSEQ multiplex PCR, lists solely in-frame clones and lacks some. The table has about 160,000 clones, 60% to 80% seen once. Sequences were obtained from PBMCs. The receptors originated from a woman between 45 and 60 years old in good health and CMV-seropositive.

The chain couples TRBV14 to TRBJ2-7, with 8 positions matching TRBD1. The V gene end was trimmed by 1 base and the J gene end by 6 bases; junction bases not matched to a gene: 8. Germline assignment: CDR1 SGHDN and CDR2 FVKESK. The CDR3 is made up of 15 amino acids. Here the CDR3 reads CASSQGPRQGSEQYF. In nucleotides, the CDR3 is TGTGCCAGCAGCCAAGGCCCCCGACAGGGGTCCGAGCAGTACTTC.

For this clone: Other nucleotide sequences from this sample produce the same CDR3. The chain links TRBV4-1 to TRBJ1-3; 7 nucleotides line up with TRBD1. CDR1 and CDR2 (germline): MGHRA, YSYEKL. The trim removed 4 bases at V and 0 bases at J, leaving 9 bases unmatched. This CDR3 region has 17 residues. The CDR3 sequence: CASSRSPGTASGNTIYF. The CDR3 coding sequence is TGCGCCAGCAGCCGCTCCCCAGGGACAGCCTCTGGAAACACCATATATTTT.

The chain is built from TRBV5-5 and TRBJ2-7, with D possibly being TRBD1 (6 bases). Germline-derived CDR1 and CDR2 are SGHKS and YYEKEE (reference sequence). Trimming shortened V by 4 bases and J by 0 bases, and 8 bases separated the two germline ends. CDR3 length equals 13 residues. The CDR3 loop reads CASSRQDSYEQYF. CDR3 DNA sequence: TGTGCCAGCAGCCGACAGGACTCCTACGAGCAGTACTTC.

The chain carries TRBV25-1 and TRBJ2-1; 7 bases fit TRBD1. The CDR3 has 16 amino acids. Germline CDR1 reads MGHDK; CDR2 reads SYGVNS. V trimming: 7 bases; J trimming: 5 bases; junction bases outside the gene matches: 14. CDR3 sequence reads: CASTPDPGQADNEQFF. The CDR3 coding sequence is TGTGCCAGCACCCCGGACCCAGGACAGGCAGACAATGAGCAGTTCTTC.

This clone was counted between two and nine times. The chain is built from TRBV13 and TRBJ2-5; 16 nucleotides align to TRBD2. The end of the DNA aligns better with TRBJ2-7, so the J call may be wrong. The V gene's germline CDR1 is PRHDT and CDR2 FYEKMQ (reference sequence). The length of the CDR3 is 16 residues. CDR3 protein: CASSWGLAGGLDEQYF. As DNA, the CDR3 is TGTGCCAGCAGCTGGGGACTAGCGGGAGGGCTTGACGAGCAGTACTTC.

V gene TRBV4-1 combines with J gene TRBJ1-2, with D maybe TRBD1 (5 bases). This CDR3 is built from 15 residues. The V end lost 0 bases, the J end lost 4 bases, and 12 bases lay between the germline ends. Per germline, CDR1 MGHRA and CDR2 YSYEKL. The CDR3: CASSQETGTIYGYTF. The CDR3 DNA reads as TGCGCCAGCAGCCAAGAAACAGGAACTATCTATGGCTACACCTTC.

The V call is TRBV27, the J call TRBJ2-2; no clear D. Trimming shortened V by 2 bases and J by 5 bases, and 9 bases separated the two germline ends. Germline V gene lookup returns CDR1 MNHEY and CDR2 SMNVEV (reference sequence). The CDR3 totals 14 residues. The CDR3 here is CASSLHERTGELFF. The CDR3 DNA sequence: TGTGCCAGCAGTTTACATGAGCGAACCGGGGAGCTGTTTTTT.

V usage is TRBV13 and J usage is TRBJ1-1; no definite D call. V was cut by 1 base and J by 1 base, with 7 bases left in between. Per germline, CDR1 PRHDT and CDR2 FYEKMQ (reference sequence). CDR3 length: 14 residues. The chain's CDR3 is CASSLVSPNTEAFF. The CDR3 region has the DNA TGTGCCAGCAGCTTAGTGAGCCCGAACACTGAAGCTTTCTTT.

The CDR3 region is CASTTRSNEKLFF. CDR3 sequence (DNA): TGTGCCAGCACCACCCGGTCTAATGAAAAACTGTTTTTT. The chain links TRBV6-5 to TRBJ1-4, with D unresolved. Between the trimmed V and J ends, which lost 7 bases and 3 bases, there was a span of 9 bases. Looked up from germline, CDR1 is MNHEY and CDR2 is SVGAGI. The CDR3 is 13 amino acids.

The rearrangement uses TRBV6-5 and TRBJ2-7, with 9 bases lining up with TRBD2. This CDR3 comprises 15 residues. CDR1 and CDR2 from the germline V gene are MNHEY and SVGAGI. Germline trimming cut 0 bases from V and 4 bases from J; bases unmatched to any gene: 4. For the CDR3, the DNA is TGTGCCAGCAGTTACTCTAGCGGGAGAGGGTACGAGCAGTACTTC. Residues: CASSYSSGRGYEQYF.

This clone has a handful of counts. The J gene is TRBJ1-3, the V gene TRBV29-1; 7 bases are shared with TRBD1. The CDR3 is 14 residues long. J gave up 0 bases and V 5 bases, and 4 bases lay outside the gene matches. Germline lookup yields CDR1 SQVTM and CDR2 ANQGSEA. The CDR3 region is CSVRGQLSGNTIYF. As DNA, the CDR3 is TGCAGCGTTAGGGGACAGCTCTCTGGAAACACCATATATTTT.

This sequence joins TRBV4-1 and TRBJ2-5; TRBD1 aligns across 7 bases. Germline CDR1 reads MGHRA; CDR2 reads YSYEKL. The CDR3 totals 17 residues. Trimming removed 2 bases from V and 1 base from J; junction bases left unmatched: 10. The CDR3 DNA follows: TGCGCCAGCAGCCAAATATTGACAGGGAAGCCCCAAGAGACCCAGTACTTC. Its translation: CASSQILTGKPQETQYF.

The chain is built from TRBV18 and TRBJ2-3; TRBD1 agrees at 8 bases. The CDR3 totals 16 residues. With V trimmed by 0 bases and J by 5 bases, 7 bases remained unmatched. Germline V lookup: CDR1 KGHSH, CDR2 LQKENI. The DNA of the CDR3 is TGTGCCAGCTCACCACCCGGGACAGGCTACAGAGATACGCAGTATTTT. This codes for CASSPPGTGYRDTQYF.

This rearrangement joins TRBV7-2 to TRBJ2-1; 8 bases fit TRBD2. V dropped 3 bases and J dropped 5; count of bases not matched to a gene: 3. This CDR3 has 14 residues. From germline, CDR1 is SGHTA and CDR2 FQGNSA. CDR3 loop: CASSFKAGDNEQFF. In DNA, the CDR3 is TGTGCCAGCAGCTTCAAAGCGGGGGACAATGAGCAGTTCTTC.

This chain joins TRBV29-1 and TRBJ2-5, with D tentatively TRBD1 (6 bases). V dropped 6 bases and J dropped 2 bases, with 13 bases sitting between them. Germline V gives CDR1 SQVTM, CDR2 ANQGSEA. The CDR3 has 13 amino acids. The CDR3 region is CSVRRTAQETQYF. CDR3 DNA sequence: TGCAGCGTCCGTCGGACAGCTCAAGAGACCCAGTACTTC.

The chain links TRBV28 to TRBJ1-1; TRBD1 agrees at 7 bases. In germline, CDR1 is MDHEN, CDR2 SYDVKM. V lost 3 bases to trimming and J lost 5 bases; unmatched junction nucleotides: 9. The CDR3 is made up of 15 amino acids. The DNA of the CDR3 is TGTGCCAGCAGTTTCGGCAGGGGGACGAAAACTGAAGCTTTCTTT. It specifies CASSFGRGTKTEAFF.

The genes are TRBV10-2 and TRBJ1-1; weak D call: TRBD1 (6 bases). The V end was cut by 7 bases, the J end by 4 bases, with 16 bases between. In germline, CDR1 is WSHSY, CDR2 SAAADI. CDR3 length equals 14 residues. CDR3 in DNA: TGCGCCAGCACTAGGGCGGACAGCGGCACTGAAGCTTTCTTT. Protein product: CASTRADSGTEAFF.

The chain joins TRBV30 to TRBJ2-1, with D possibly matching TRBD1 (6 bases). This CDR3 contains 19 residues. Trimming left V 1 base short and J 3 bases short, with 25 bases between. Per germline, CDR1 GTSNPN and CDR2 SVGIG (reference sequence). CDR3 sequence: CAWSGVNSKVKGGYNEQFF. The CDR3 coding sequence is TGTGCCTGGAGTGGAGTGAATAGCAAGGTGAAAGGGGGCTACAATGAGCAGTTCTTC.

In nucleotides, the CDR3 is TGTGCCAGCAGCCGGGACAGGCGTTATAGCAATCAGCCCCAGCATTTT. Encoded protein: CASSRDRRYSNQPQHF. The rearrangement uses TRBV2 and TRBJ1-5, with TRBD1 identical over 8 bases. The germline V gene has CDR1 SNHLY and CDR2 FYNNEI. The ends lost 6 bases at V and 0 bases at J; junction bases unmatched: 7. The CDR3 has 16 residues.

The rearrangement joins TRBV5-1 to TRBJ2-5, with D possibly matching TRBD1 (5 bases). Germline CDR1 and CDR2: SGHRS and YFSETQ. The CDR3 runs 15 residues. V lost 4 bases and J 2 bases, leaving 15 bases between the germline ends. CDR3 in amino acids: CASSPMGRDQETQYF. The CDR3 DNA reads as TGCGCCAGCAGCCCAATGGGCAGGGATCAAGAGACCCAGTACTTC.

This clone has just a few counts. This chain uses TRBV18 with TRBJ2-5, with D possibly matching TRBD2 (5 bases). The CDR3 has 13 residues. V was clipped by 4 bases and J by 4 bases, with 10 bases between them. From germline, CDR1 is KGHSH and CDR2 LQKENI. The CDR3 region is CASSRARAETQYF. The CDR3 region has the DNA TGTGCCAGCTCACGAGCGAGGGCAGAGACCCAGTACTTC.

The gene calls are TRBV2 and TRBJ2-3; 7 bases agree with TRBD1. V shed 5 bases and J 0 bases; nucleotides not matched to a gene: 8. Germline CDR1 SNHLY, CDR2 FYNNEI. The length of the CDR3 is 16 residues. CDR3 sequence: CASSIRDSQSTDTQYF. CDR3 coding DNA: TGTGCCAGCAGTATACGGGACAGTCAGAGCACAGATACGCAGTATTTT.

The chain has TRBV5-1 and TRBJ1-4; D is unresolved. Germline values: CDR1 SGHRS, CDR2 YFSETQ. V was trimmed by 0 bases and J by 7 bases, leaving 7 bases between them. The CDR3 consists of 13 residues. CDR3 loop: CASSLDRVEKLFF. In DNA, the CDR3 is TGCGCCAGCAGCTTGGACCGGGTTGAAAAACTGTTTTTT.

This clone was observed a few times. The CDR3 DNA is TGTGCCAGCAGAATAGGACCCCACGGAGGAAACATTCAGTACTTC. This sequence encodes CASRIGPHGGNIQYF. The V gene is TRBV6-5, the J gene TRBJ2-4; D might be TRBD2 (5 bases). Trimming pared 6 bases from V and 6 bases from J, leaving 18 bases between. Germline CDR1 reads MNHEY; CDR2 reads SVGAGI. This CDR3 is 15 amino acids long.

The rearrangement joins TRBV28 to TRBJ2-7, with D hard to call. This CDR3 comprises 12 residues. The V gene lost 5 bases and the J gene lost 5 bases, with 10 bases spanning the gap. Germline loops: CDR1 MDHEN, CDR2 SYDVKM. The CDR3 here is CASSTLGHEQYF. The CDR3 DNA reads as TGTGCCAGCAGTACCCTTGGGCACGAGCAGTACTTC.

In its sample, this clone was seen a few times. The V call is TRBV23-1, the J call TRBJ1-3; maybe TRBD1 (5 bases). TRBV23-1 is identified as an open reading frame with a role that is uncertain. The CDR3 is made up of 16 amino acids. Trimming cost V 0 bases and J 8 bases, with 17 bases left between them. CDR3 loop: CASSQSRRDCPDTIYF. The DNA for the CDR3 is TGCGCCAGCAGTCAATCTAGGAGGGACTGCCCAGACACCATATATTTT.

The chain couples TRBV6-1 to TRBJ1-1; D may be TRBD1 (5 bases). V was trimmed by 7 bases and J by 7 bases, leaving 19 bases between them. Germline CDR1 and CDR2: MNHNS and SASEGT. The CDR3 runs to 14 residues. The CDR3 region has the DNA TGTGCCAGCACCACGGTGGGAGGGGCGGTTGAAGCTTTCTTT. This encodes CASTTVGGAVEAFF.

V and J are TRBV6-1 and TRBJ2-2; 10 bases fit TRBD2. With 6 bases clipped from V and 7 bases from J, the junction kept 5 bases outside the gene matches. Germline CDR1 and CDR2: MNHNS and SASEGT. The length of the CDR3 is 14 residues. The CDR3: CASRSGGAVGELFF. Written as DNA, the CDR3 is TGTGCCAGCAGGAGCGGGGGGGCTGTCGGGGAGCTGTTTTTT.

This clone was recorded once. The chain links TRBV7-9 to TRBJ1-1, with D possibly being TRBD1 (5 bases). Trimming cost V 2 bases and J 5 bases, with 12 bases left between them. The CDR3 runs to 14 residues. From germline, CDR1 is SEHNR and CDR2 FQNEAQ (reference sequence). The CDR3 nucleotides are TGTGCCAGCAGCTTACAGGGCGTGAGGACTGAAGCTTTCTTT. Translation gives CASSLQGVRTEAFF.